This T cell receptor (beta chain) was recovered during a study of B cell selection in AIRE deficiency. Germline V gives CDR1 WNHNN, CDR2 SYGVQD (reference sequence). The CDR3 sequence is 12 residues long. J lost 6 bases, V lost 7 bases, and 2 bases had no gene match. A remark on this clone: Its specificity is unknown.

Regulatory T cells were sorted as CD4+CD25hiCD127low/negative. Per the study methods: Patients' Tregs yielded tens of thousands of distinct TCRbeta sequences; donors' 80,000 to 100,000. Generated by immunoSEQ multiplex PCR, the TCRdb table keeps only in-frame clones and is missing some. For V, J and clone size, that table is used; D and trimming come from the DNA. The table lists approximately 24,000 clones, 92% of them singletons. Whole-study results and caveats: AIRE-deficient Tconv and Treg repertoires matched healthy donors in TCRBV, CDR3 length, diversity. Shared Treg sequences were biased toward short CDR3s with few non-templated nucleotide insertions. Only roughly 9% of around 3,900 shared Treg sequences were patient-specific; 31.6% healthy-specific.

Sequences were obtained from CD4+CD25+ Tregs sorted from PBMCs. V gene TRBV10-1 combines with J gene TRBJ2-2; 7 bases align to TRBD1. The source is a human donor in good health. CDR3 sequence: CASNTGAGELFF. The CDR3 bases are TGCGCCAGCAACACAGGGGCCGGGGAGCTGTTTTTT.